The TCR beta chain under discussion was sequenced for a study of T cells in Graves' hyperthyroidism and ophthalmopathy. This clonotype was detected only a few times. CDR3 length: 11 residues. Germline V lookup: CDR1 GTSNPN, CDR2 SVGIG (reference sequence). V was cut by 4 bases and J by 6 bases, with 6 bases left in between. RNA transcripts provided the source from which TCR beta CDR3 regions were amplified. Using the HTBI primer set, a first-round RT-PCR was run on the TCR CDR3. TCRdb redid the calling of the multiplex PCR reads with MiXCR, one entry per CDR3 protein. Here the sample spans hundreds of thousands of distinct CDR3 sequences, roughly 13% being singletons. On the basis of clinical symptoms, serum thyroxine and TRAb, thyroid ultrasound and orbital computed tomography, diagnoses were made.

The gene calls are TRBV30 and TRBJ2-2; D is ambiguous. The receptor comes from a middle-aged woman with Graves' ophthalmopathy. Sequencing was done on a sample of blood. The CDR3 DNA sequence: TGTGCCTGGATGTGGGCCGGGGAGCTGTTTTTT. It yields the protein CAWMWAGELFF. Drawing the rest from reference TRBV30 and TRBJ2-2, the complete variable domain is SQTIHQWPATLVQPVGSPLSLECTVEGTSNPNLYWYRQAAGRGLQLLFYSVGIGQISSEVPQNLSASRPQDRQFILSSKKLLLSDSGFYLCAWMWAGELFFGEGSRLTVL.